Shown below are 9 T cell receptor beta chains from a single sample sequenced in a study of beta chain features in type 1 diabetes. The isolated RNA, all of it, was reverse transcribed, so expressed TCRB transcripts were what got sequenced. The assay was immunoSEQ multiplex PCR, and TCRdb's table has in-frame clones only and misses some. Of 900,000 or so clones listed, roughly 17% are singletons. The sequencing sample was made of naive CD4+ T cells from blood. The source of these receptors is a woman under 30 in good health.

The genes are TRBV10-3 and TRBJ2-7, with D tentatively TRBD1 (6 bases). CDR1 is ENHRY, CDR2 SYGVKD, per germline. Trimming stripped 3 bases from V and 4 bases from J, with 13 bases between. The CDR3 has 14 residues. The CDR3 spells CAISERTAYYEQYF. CDR3 sequence (DNA): TGTGCCATCAGTGAAAGGACAGCGTATTACGAGCAGTACTTC.

The table lists this clone with a few counts. This rearrangement joins TRBV28 to TRBJ1-1, with D unclear. CDR3 length: 12 amino acids. Trimming pared 5 bases from V and 6 bases from J, leaving 10 bases between. Germline V gene data show CDR1 as MDHEN and CDR2 as SYDVKM. Here the CDR3 reads CASSLTLSEAFF. For the CDR3, the DNA is TGTGCCAGCAGTCTGACATTGTCTGAAGCTTTCTTT.

There are a few counts of this clone. The chain uses TRBV14 and TRBJ2-5; 7 bases align to TRBD1. Trimming cost V 5 bases and J 1 base; bases outside gene matches: 7. The CDR3 has 15 amino acids. Germline V gene sequence: CDR1 SGHDN, CDR2 FVKESK. In DNA form, the CDR3 reads TGTGCCAGCAGCATGCGGACAGGCCTCCAAGAGACCCAGTACTTC. Translating gives CASSMRTGLQETQYF.

The chain employs TRBV6-5 and TRBJ2-7; TRBD1 might be the D (6 bases). The germline CDR1 and CDR2 sequences are MNHEY and SVGAGI. V gave up 5 bases and J gave up 7 bases, with 21 bases separating them. The CDR3 runs 15 residues. The CDR3, as DNA: TGTGCCAGCAGTCCCAGGACAGCCCCGTCGAGGGAGCAGTACTTC. This codes for CASSPRTAPSREQYF.

This clone was counted between two and nine times. This chain's CDR3 is CASSFGTSRAVEQYF. The CDR3 DNA reads as TGTGCCAGCAGCTTTGGGACTAGCAGGGCTGTCGAGCAGTACTTC. This chain connects TRBV11-2 to TRBJ2-7, with 9 bases that match TRBD2. V gave up 3 bases and J gave up 6 bases; unmatched junction bases: 9. The CDR3 is made up of 15 amino acids. Looked up from germline, CDR1 is SGHAT and CDR2 is FQNNGV.

There are a few counts of this clone. The chain has TRBV7-2 and TRBJ2-5; either TRBD1 or TRBD2 may supply D (5 bases each). The J call may be mistaken, given a closer DNA end match to TRBJ2-7. The CDR3 is 14 amino acids. Germline CDR1 reads SGHTA; CDR2 reads FQGNSA. CDR3 sequence: CASSFTGTSYEQYF. The CDR3 bases are TGTGCCAGCAGCTTTACCGGGACCTCCTACGAGCAGTACTTC.

Note on this clone: This same CDR3 is encoded by further DNA sequences in the sample. V usage is TRBV28 and J usage is TRBJ2-7; 8 nucleotides match TRBD1. Germline CDR1 and CDR2: MDHEN and SYDVKM. J lost 7 bases, V lost 6 bases, and 8 bases had no gene match. The CDR3 sequence is 13 residues long. The CDR3 nucleotides are TGTGCCAGCAGCCCTGGACAGGGTTATGAGCAGTACTTC. It codes for CASSPGQGYEQYF.

A few counts support this clone. The V and J genes are TRBV18 and TRBJ1-4, with D perhaps TRBD1 (6 bases). Trimming pared 2 bases from V and 7 bases from J, leaving 17 bases between. Germline loops: CDR1 KGHSH, CDR2 LQKENI. The CDR3 covers 16 residues. CDR3 sequence: CASSPGPGGHGEKLFF. The CDR3 nucleotides read TGTGCCAGCTCACCAGGCCCGGGGGGGCATGGTGAAAAACTGTTTTTT.

This clone showed up just a few times. V usage is TRBV9 and J usage is TRBJ1-3; D perhaps matches TRBD1 (5 bases). V was shortened by 0 bases and J by 0 bases, with 13 bases between the two germline ends. The CDR3 loop spans 17 amino acids. Germline CDR1 reads SGDLS; CDR2 reads YYNGEE. Here the CDR3 DNA reads TGTGCCAGCAGCGTAGATTTCGGGGCGTACTCTGGAAACACCATATATTTT. Translated, it gives CASSVDFGAYSGNTIYF.